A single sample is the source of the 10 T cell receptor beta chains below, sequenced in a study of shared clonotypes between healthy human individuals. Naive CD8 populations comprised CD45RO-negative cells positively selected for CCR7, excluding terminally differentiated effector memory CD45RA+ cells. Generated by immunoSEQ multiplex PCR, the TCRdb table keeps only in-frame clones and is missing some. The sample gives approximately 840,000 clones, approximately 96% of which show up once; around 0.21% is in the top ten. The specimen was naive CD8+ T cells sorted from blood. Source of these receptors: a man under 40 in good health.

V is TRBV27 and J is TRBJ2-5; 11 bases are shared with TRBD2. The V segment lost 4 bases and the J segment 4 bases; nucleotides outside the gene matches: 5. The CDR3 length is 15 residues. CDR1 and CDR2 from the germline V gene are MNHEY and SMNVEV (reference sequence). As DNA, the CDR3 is TGTGCCAGCAGTTCCGAGACTAGCGGGATAGAGACCCAGTACTTC. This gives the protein CASSSETSGIETQYF.

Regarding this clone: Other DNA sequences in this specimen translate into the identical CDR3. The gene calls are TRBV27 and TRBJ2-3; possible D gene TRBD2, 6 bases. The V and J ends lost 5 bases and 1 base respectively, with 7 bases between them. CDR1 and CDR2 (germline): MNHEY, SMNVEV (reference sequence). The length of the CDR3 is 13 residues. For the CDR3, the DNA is TGTGCCAGCAGTCTAGCGCGCACAGATACGCAGTATTTT. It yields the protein CASSLARTDTQYF.

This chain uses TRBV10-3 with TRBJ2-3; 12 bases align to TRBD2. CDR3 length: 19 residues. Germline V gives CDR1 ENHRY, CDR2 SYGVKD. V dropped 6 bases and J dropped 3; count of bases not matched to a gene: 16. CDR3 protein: CAIRLEGLAGPGGTDTQYF. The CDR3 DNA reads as TGTGCCATCAGACTTGAGGGACTAGCGGGCCCAGGGGGAACAGATACGCAGTATTTT.

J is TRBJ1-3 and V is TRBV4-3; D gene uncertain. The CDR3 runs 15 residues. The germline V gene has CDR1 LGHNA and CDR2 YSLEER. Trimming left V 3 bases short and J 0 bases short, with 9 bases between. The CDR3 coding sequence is TGCGCCAGCAGCCATGACACATACTCTGGAAACACCATATATTTT. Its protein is CASSHDTYSGNTIYF.

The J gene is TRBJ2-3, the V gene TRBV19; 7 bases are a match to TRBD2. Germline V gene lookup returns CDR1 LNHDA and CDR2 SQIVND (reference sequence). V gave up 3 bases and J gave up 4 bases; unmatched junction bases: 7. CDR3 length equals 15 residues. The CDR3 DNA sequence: TGTGCCAGTAGTATGGGGGGGGTTGGTGCAGATACGCAGTATTTT. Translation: CASSMGGVGADTQYF.

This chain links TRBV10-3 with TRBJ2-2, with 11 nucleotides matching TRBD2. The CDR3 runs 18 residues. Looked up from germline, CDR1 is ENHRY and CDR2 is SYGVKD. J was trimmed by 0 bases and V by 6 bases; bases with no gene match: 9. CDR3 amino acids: CAISTSGSMVANTGELFF. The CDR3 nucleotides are TGTGCCATCAGCACTAGCGGGAGTATGGTCGCGAACACCGGGGAGCTGTTTTTT.

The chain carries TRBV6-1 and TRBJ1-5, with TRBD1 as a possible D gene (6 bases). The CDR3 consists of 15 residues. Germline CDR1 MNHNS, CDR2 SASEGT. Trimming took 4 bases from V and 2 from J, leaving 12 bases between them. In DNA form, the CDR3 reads TGTGCCAGCAGTGCCAGGGGATCTGGCAATCAGCCCCAGCATTTT. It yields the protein CASSARGSGNQPQHF.

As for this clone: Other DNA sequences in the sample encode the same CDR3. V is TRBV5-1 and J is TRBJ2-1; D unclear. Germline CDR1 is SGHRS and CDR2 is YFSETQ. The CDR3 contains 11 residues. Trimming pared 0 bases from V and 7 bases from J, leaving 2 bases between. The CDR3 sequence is CASSLGNEQFF. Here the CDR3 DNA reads TGCGCCAGCAGCTTGGGAAATGAGCAGTTCTTC.

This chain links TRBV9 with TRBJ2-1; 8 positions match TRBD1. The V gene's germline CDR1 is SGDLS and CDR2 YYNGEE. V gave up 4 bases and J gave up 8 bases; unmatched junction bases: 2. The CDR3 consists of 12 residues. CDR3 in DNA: TGTGCCAGCAGCCCAGGGGGCCATGAGCAGTTCTTC. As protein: CASSPGGHEQFF.

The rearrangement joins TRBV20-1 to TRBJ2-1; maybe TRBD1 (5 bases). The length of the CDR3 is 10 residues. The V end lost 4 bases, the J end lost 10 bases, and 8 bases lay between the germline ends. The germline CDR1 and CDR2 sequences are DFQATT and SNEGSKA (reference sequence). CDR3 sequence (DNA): TGCAGTGCTAAACCAGGGGAGCAGTTCTTC. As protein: CSAKPGEQFF.